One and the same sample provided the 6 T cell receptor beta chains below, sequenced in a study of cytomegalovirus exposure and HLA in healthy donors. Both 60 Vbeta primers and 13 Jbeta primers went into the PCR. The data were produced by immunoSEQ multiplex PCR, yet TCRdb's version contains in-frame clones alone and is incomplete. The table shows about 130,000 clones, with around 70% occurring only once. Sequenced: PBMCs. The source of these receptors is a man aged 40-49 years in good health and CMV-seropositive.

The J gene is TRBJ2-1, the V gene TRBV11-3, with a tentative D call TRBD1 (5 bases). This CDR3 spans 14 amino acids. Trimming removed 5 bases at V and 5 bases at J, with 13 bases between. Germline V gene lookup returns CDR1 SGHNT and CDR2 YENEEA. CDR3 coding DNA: TGTGCCAGCAGCCCCCGACAGTCTAACAATGAGCAGTTCTTC. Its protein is CASSPRQSNNEQFF.

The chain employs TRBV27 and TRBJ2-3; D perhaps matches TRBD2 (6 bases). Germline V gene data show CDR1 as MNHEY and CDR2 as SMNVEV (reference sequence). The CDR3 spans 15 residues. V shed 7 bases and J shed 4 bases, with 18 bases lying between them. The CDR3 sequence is CASIPGGVGADTQYF. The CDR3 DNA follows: TGTGCCAGCATCCCCGGCGGGGTGGGGGCAGATACGCAGTATTTT.

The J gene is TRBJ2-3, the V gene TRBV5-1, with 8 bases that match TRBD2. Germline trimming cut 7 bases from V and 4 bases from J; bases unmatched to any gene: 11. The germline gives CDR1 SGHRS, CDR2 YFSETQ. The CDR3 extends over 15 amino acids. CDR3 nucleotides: TGCGCCAGCTCCCGAGCGGGAGTCATGCCAGATACGCAGTATTTT. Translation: CASSRAGVMPDTQYF.

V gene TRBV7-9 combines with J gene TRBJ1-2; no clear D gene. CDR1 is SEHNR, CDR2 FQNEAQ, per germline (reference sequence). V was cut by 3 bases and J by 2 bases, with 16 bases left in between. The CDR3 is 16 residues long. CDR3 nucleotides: TGTGCCAGCAGCTTCGACATACGGCAGGCAAACTATGGCTACACCTTC. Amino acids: CASSFDIRQANYGYTF. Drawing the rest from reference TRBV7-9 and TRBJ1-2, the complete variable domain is DTGVSQNPRHKITKRGQNVTFRCDPISEHNRLYWYRQTLGQGPEFLTYFQNEAQLEKSRLLSDRFSAERPKGSFSTLEIQRTEQGDSAMYLCASSFDIRQANYGYTFGSGTRLTVV.

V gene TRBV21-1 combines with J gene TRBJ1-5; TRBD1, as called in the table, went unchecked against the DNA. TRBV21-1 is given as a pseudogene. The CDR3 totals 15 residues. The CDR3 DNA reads TGTGCCAGCAGGGTGGTTCAGGACAACAATCAGCCCCAGCATTTT. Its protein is CASRVVQDNNQPQHF.

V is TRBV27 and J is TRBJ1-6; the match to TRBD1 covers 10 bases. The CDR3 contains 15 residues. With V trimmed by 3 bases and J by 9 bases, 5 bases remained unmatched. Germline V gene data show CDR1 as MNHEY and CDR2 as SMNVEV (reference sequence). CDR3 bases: TGTGCCAGCAGTTTCAGTCGACAGGGGGCTTCACCCCTCCACTTT. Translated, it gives CASSFSRQGASPLHF.